Below, 6 T cell receptor beta chains from the same sample are listed, as sequenced in a study of PD-L1 blockade in urothelial cancer. Time point here: peripheral blood 6 weeks after treatment start. The table came from immunoSEQ multiplex PCR; TCRdb's copy has only in-frame clones and leaves some out. The top ten clones hold about 10% of a sample with 40,000 to 50,000 clones, around 87% of them seen once. Here the sequenced sample was PBMCs, taken around atezolizumab (anti-PD-L1) treatment. Receptor source: a man aged 60-69 years with urothelial cancer.

J is TRBJ1-4 and V is TRBV30; tentative D call: TRBD1 (6 bases). Trimming took 0 bases from V and 3 from J, leaving 17 bases between them. The V gene's germline CDR1 is GTSNPN and CDR2 SVGIG (reference sequence). The CDR3 has 17 residues. DNA for the CDR3: TGTGCCTGGAGTGTACGGGGCAGGGGAGAAGCTAATGAAAAACTGTTTTTT. Its protein product is CAWSVRGRGEANEKLFF.

The V gene is TRBV6-6, the J gene TRBJ2-1, with D possibly matching TRBD2 (5 bases). Germline V CDR1 and CDR2: MNHNY, SVGAGI (reference sequence). CDR3 length equals 11 residues. Trimming took 4 bases from V and 13 from J, leaving 11 bases between them. CDR3 region: CASSSKTNQFF. CDR3 nucleotide sequence: TGTGCCAGCAGTTCTAAGACTAATCAGTTCTTC.

V is TRBV10-3 and J is TRBJ1-6; no firm D call. The CDR3 length is 17 residues. The germline V gene encodes CDR1 ENHRY and CDR2 SYGVKD. With 3 bases removed from V and 6 bases from J, the gap between germline ends came to 18 bases. This chain's CDR3 is CAISDSGVGFSNSPLHF. CDR3 coding DNA: TGTGCCATCAGTGATAGTGGTGTTGGTTTCTCTAATTCACCCCTCCACTTT.

The chain is built from TRBV7-2 and TRBJ1-1; D unresolved. The CDR3 has 13 residues. CDR1 and CDR2 from the germline V gene are SGHTA and FQGNSA. With 8 bases removed from V and 1 base from J, the gap between germline ends came to 11 bases. CDR3 protein: CASQTLGNTEAFF. DNA for the CDR3: TGTGCCAGCCAAACTCTAGGGAACACTGAAGCTTTCTTT.

The V call is TRBV10-1, the J call TRBJ2-3, with a weak D call TRBD2 (6 bases). V lost 2 bases and J lost 1, with 13 bases in between. Per the germline V gene, CDR1 is WNHNN and CDR2 is SYGVQD (reference sequence). The CDR3 has 16 residues. The CDR3, as DNA: TGCGCCAGCAGTGAGCACGGAGGGCTACGCACAGATACGCAGTATTTT. Its protein is CASSEHGGLRTDTQYF.

The chain links TRBV7-3 to TRBJ2-1; D might be TRBD2 (5 bases). V was clipped by 5 bases and J by 8 bases, with 16 bases between them. This CDR3 has 14 residues. CDR1 and CDR2 from the germline V gene are SGHTA and FQGTGA. The CDR3 DNA sequence: TGTGCCAGCAGCCTAGGTGAGGGCGTAGATGAGCAGTTCTTC. Translation: CASSLGEGVDEQFF.